These 19 T cell receptor beta chains originate from one sample sequenced in a study of T cell clones after liver transplantation. Some clones are missing from TCRdb's copy, which holds only in-frame ones; the method was immunoSEQ multiplex PCR. This table has roughly 100,000 clones, around 84% appearing once. The sequences come from CD4+ T cells from blood, collected approximately 50 months after liver transplant. The receptor set was obtained from a human patient who received a liver transplant. Some T cells may arise from the graft donor.

The chain uses TRBV28 and TRBJ2-7, with 9 bases that match TRBD1. Losses at the gene ends were 3 bases for V and 7 bases for J; bases not matched to a gene: 1. The CDR3 length is 12 residues. In germline, CDR1 is MDHEN, CDR2 SYDVKM. The DNA for the CDR3 is TGTGCCAGCAGTTTTGGGACAGGGGAGCAGTACTTC. It translates to CASSFGTGEQYF.

This clone was detected only a few times. The gene calls are TRBV6-5 and TRBJ1-6, with D uncertain. The germline V and J ends were trimmed by 3 bases and 6 bases, with 6 bases remaining between them. Per germline, CDR1 MNHEY and CDR2 SVGAGI. There are 13 residues in the CDR3. The DNA of the CDR3 is TGTGCCAGCAGTTATTACTCTAATTCACCCCTCCACTTT. This codes for CASSYYSNSPLHF.

The chain carries TRBV19 and TRBJ2-7; D could derive from TRBD1 or TRBD2 (5 bases each). V lost 6 bases and J lost 12, with 21 bases in between. The CDR3 length is 13 residues. Per the germline V gene, CDR1 is LNHDA and CDR2 is SQIVND (reference sequence). CDR3 protein: CASRDGGTRNRYF. The CDR3 region has the DNA TGTGCCAGTAGAGATGGTGGGACCCGGAATAGGTACTTC.

The chain combines TRBV2 with TRBJ1-2; D remains unclear. Per germline, CDR1 SNHLY and CDR2 FYNNEI. Trimming pared 6 bases from V and 7 bases from J, leaving 18 bases between. This CDR3 comprises 14 residues. CDR3 protein: CASSLSQVASGYTF. As DNA, the CDR3 is TGTGCCAGCAGCTTGTCTCAGGTGGCCAGTGGCTACACCTTC.

The chain combines TRBV7-2 with TRBJ1-1; D remains ambiguous. Germline V gives CDR1 SGHTA, CDR2 FQGNSA. V lost 0 bases and J 5 bases, leaving 7 bases between the germline ends. The CDR3 consists of 13 residues. The CDR3 here is CASSLAPETEAFF. CDR3 bases: TGTGCCAGCAGCTTAGCGCCGGAAACTGAAGCTTTCTTT.

V gene TRBV5-4 combines with J gene TRBJ2-5; TRBD1 matches at 9 bases. Germline V lookup: CDR1 SGHNT, CDR2 YYREEE (reference sequence). The CDR3 is 17 residues long. V trimming: 0 bases; J trimming: 5 bases; junction bases outside the gene matches: 11. The CDR3 loop is CASSLGAGTGREETQYF. CDR3 nucleotides: TGTGCCAGCAGCTTGGGAGCCGGGACAGGGAGGGAGGAGACCCAGTACTTC.

The chain combines TRBV5-6 with TRBJ2-3; the D is unclear. This CDR3 has 13 residues. From germline, CDR1 is SGHDT and CDR2 YYEEEE. The germline V and J ends were trimmed by 5 bases and 4 bases, with 11 bases remaining between them. CDR3 in DNA: TGTGCCAGCAGTAGAAGGGTTGCAGATACGCAGTATTTT. Translating gives CASSRRVADTQYF.

This chain joins TRBV4-1 and TRBJ1-4; 8 bases are shared with TRBD1. Germline V gene sequence: CDR1 MGHRA, CDR2 YSYEKL. The J segment lost 0 bases and the V segment lost 0 bases, leaving 12 bases of the junction unmatched. The CDR3 loop spans 20 amino acids. This chain's CDR3 is CASSQDRRSGTGTTNEKLFF. The CDR3 nucleotides read TGCGCCAGCAGCCAAGATCGGCGATCCGGGACAGGAACAACTAATGAAAAACTGTTTTTT.

The chain employs TRBV2 and TRBJ1-6, with no clear D. The CDR3 totals 16 residues. V was shortened by 8 bases and J by 3 bases, with 17 bases between the two germline ends. Germline V gene data show CDR1 as SNHLY and CDR2 as FYNNEI. In nucleotides, the CDR3 is TGTGCCAGCGCCTACTCCGGTCGAGTCTATAATTCACCCCTCCACTTT. Protein: CASAYSGRVYNSPLHF.

The gene calls are TRBV6-1 and TRBJ1-4; 9 bases match TRBD1. The CDR3 contains 15 residues. The V and J ends lost 1 base and 4 bases, in that order; junction bases with no gene match: 1. The germline V gene encodes CDR1 MNHNS and CDR2 SASEGT. The CDR3 here is CASSEGDRVNEKLFF. As DNA, the CDR3 is TGTGCCAGCAGTGAAGGGGACAGGGTTAATGAAAAACTGTTTTTT.

The genes are TRBV28 and TRBJ2-7, with D maybe TRBD2 (6 bases). The CDR3 contains 14 residues. Trimming cost V 10 bases and J 3 bases, with 19 bases left between them. Germline V CDR1 and CDR2: MDHEN, SYDVKM. CDR3 sequence: CATVGGSGDYEQYF. The DNA of the CDR3 is TGTGCCACCGTTGGGGGTAGCGGCGACTACGAGCAGTACTTC.

The V call is TRBV27, the J call TRBJ2-7; D unresolved. The V gene lost 2 bases and the J gene lost 8 bases, with 13 bases spanning the gap. CDR3 length: 13 residues. Germline V CDR1 and CDR2: MNHEY, SMNVEV (reference sequence). CDR3 region: CASSLMAISQQYF. The CDR3 region has the DNA TGTGCCAGCAGTTTAATGGCCATATCCCAGCAGTACTTC.

The chain links TRBV14 to TRBJ1-4, with 9 positions matching TRBD1. V gave up 2 bases and J gave up 8 bases; unmatched junction bases: 21. From germline, CDR1 is SGHDN and CDR2 FVKESK. There are 20 residues in the CDR3. The CDR3 sequence is CASSQKGPDRGGGMGEKLFF. In DNA, the CDR3 is TGTGCCAGCAGCCAAAAGGGGCCCGACAGGGGGGGAGGAATGGGCGAAAAACTGTTTTTT.

The chain combines TRBV10-1 with TRBJ1-4; TRBD1 might be the D (6 bases). The CDR3 sequence is 14 residues long. Between the trimmed V and J ends, which lost 3 bases and 5 bases, there was a span of 10 bases. Germline CDR1 WNHNN, CDR2 SYGVQD (reference sequence). The CDR3 loop reads CASSEGGANEKLFF. For the CDR3, the DNA is TGCGCCAGCAGTGAAGGGGGGGCGAATGAAAAACTGTTTTTT.

This clone occurred a few times. The chain couples TRBV21-1 to TRBJ2-7; TRBD2, the D gene given by the table, was not confirmed from the DNA. TRBV21-1 is deemed a pseudogene. CDR3 length: 14 residues. The CDR3 sequence is CASSKGPGGDEQYF. In nucleotides, the CDR3 is TGTGCCAGCAGCAAAGGTCCAGGAGGGGACGAGCAGTACTTC.

The chain carries TRBV6-6 and TRBJ2-1; TRBD1 matches 9 bases. This CDR3 is built from 12 residues. CDR1 and CDR2 (germline): MNHNY, SVGAGI (reference sequence). V shed 8 bases and J 8 bases; nucleotides not matched to a gene: 4. Here the CDR3 reads CASRDRVDEQFF. For the CDR3, the DNA is TGTGCCAGCCGGGACAGGGTCGATGAGCAGTTCTTC.

The chain links TRBV5-4 to TRBJ1-6; D possibly corresponds to TRBD1 (6 bases). V was shortened by 3 bases and J by 9 bases, with 19 bases between the two germline ends. CDR1 SGHNT and CDR2 YYREEE come from the germline V gene (reference sequence). This CDR3 contains 16 residues. CDR3 protein: CASSSSTGRPSSPLHF. CDR3 DNA sequence: TGTGCCAGCAGCTCGTCTACAGGGAGGCCTAGTTCACCCCTCCACTTT.

The chain couples TRBV14 to TRBJ1-1, with D possibly TRBD1 on 6 matching bases. The germline V and J ends were trimmed by 5 bases and 0 bases, with 10 bases remaining between them. Germline V gives CDR1 SGHDN, CDR2 FVKESK. The CDR3 sequence is 14 residues long. CDR3 loop: CASSLGQMNTEAFF. In nucleotides, the CDR3 is TGTGCCAGCAGCTTGGGACAAATGAACACTGAAGCTTTCTTT.

The chain is built from TRBV6-6 and TRBJ2-5; D perhaps matches TRBD2 (7 bases). Germline V lookup: CDR1 MNHNY, CDR2 SVGAGI (reference sequence). The CDR3 sequence is 14 residues long. Trimming left V 2 bases short and J 4 bases short, with 11 bases between. This CDR3 reads CASSYAGGRETQYF. The CDR3 nucleotides are TGTGCCAGCAGTTACGCCGGGGGGCGAGAGACCCAGTACTTC.